Listed here are 14 T cell receptor delta chains from one sample, sequenced in a study of gamma-delta chains in newborns, infants, children. TCRdb called clones anew from the reads with CATT. The sample gives 3,000 to 3,500 delta-chain clones, roughly 3% of which show up once; around 6.5% is in the top ten. What was sequenced was blood. These receptors were taken from a child who was a newborn, infant or young child, either healthy, febrile or measles-vaccinated (not recorded which).

This clone is large in the sample. This chain links TRDV2 with TRDJ3, with TRDD3 matching 13 bases. There are 22 residues in the CDR3. Trimming took 1 base from V and 0 from J; bases not matched to a gene: 11. Germline CDR1 is GEAIGNYY and CDR2 is EKD. The CDR3 coding sequence is TGTGCCTGTGACACATTACTGGGGGATACGCGGATCAGCTCCTGGGACACCCGACAGATGTTTTTC. It encodes CACDTLLGDTRISSWDTRQMFF.

By proportion, this clone is medium-sized (0.01 to 0.1%). The sample holds other DNA sequences that translate to the same CDR3. The J gene is TRDJ1, the V gene TRDV2; 13 nucleotides align to TRDD3. There are 19 residues in the CDR3. J lost 0 bases, V lost 4 bases, and 13 bases had no gene match. CDR1 GEAIGNYY and CDR2 EKD come from the germline V gene. The CDR3 sequence is CACDQVLGDTVPYTDKLIF. CDR3 bases: TGTGCCTGTGATCAAGTACTGGGGGATACGGTCCCTTACACCGATAAACTCATCTTT.

By frequency in the sample, this clone is medium-sized. The chain carries TRDV2 and TRDJ1; TRDD3 agrees at 13 bases. Trimming took 3 bases from V and 0 from J; bases not matched to a gene: 12. The CDR3 covers 19 residues. Germline V gene data show CDR1 as GEAIGNYY and CDR2 as EKD. CDR3 bases: TGTGCCTGTGACTCCCGTACTGGGGGATACGAAGGGTACACCGATAAACTCATCTTT. Protein sequence: CACDSRTGGYEGYTDKLIF.

As concerns this clone: This clone may be a read error of a much larger clone one base away. The sample carries other DNA sequences with the same CDR3. The chain employs TRDV2 and TRDJ1; TRDD3 matches at 9 bases. CDR3 length: 15 amino acids. Germline lookup yields CDR1 GEAIGNYY and CDR2 EKD. The CDR3 here is CACDTHWGSVDKLIF. The CDR3 DNA sequence: TGTGCCTGCGACACCCACTGGGGGAGTGTCGATAAACTCATCTTT.

This clone is labeled medium-sized. Distinct nucleotide sequences in the sample also encode this CDR3. This chain joins TRDV2 and TRDJ3, with 11 bases matching TRDD3. Trimming at V came to 2 bases and at J to 0 bases, leaving 2 bases not matched to a gene. The CDR3 consists of 18 residues. The germline CDR1 and CDR2 sequences are GEAIGNYY and EKD. The CDR3 is CACDILGDSSWDTRQMFF. The CDR3 nucleotides read TGTGCCTGTGACATACTGGGGGATAGCTCCTGGGACACCCGACAGATGTTTTTC.

By share of the sample, this clone is large. Within the sample, other DNA sequences also encode this same CDR3. The chain uses TRDV2 and TRDJ1; no clear D gene. The germline V gene encodes CDR1 GEAIGNYY and CDR2 EKD. CDR3 length: 15 amino acids. V shed 1 base and J shed 0 bases, with 11 bases lying between them. The CDR3 nucleotides read TGTGCCTGTGACACGGTGGGACAAAACACCGATAAACTCATCTTT. Translating it yields CACDTVGQNTDKLIF.

This clone is judged medium-sized. The rearrangement joins TRDV2 to TRDJ2; TRDD3 is a possible D gene (6 bases). Trimming cost V 0 bases and J 1 base, with 11 bases left between them. Germline V gene data show CDR1 as GEAIGNYY and CDR2 as EKD. The CDR3 runs 16 residues. Here the CDR3 DNA reads TGTGCCTGTGACACCGTGGGGGGTAATTTGACAGCACAACTCTTCTTT. Amino acid sequence: CACDTVGGNLTAQLFF.

This clone counts as medium-sized (0.01 to 0.1%). The sample contains more than one DNA sequence encoding this CDR3. This sequence joins TRDV2 and TRDJ2; 9 nucleotides match TRDD3. Germline CDR1 GEAIGNYY, CDR2 EKD. This CDR3 has 15 residues. With V trimmed by 0 bases and J by 6 bases, 4 bases remained unmatched. The CDR3: CACDTLSGGSAQLFF. The CDR3 DNA sequence: TGTGCCTGTGACACCCTTTCTGGGGGATCAGCACAACTCTTCTTT.

This clone appeared a few times. The chain recombines TRDV2 with TRDJ1, with 7 bases identical to TRDD3. Per germline, CDR1 GEAIGNYY and CDR2 EKD. The CDR3 is 15 residues long. The junction had 9 bases not matched to a gene; V was cut back by 3 bases and J by 3 bases. The CDR3, as DNA: TGTGCCTGTGACCTGCTGGGGGCCCTTTCCGATAAACTCATCTTT. This sequence encodes CACDLLGALSDKLIF.

In its sample, this clone was seen a few times. A read error may explain this, as a much larger clone is one base away. The J gene is TRDJ1, the V gene TRDV2; D may be TRDD3 (6 bases). CDR1 and CDR2 (germline): GEAIGNYY, EKD. This CDR3 region has 19 residues. The CDR3 DNA follows: TGTGCCTGTGACACCGTCGCTGGGGATCCCCATTACTACACCGATAAACTCACCTTT. Its translation is CACDTVAGDPHYYTDKLTF.

About this clone itself: Given a much more abundant clone one base away, this may be a read error. In the same sample, other DNA sequences code for this CDR3. V and J are TRDV2 and TRDJ2, with a tentative D call TRDD3 (6 bases). The CDR3 has 18 amino acids. Germline CDR1 is GEAIGNYY and CDR2 is EKD. The CDR3 sequence: CACDRLLGPTGLTAQLFF. For the CDR3, the DNA is TGTGCCTGTGACAGGTTACTGGGTCCAACGGGATTGACAGCGCAACTCTTCTTT.

In this sample, this clone turned up a few times. One base away lies a much larger clone, so this may be a sequencing read error. This rearrangement joins TRDV2 to TRDJ1; 13 bases align to TRDD3. Germline assignment: CDR1 GEAIGNYY and CDR2 EKD. The CDR3 spans 18 residues. With 1 base clipped from V and 3 bases from J, the junction kept 10 bases outside the gene matches. The CDR3 loop is CACDTLSVLGDTSDKLIF. The DNA for the CDR3 is TGTGCCTGTGACACTCTTTCCGTACTGGGGGATACGTCCGATAAACTCATCTTT.

A word on this clone: A read error may explain this, as a much larger clone is one base away. V gene TRDV2 combines with J gene TRDJ3; TRDD3 agrees at 7 bases. Germline V gives CDR1 GEAIGNYY, CDR2 EKD. The CDR3 contains 19 residues. Here the CDR3 reads CACDTVGILSSRDTRQMFF. The CDR3 DNA is TGTGCCTGTGACACCGTGGGGATATTGAGCTCCAGGGACACCCGACAGATGTTTTTC.

This clone is categorized as medium-sized (0.01 to 0.1%). The J gene is TRDJ1, the V gene TRDV2; no definite D call. The CDR3 runs to 18 residues. V lost 0 bases, J lost 0 bases, and 19 bases lay in between. CDR1 and CDR2 from the germline V gene are GEAIGNYY and EKD. CDR3 residues: CACDTLTAHVRDTDKLIF. CDR3 DNA: TGTGCCTGTGACACCCTGACGGCTCACGTACGGGACACCGATAAACTCATCTTT.